The T cell receptor (beta chain) described here comes from a study of T cell repertoires in aging, cancer and after chemotherapy. This clonotype was seen more than once but under ten times. Peripheral blood genomic DNA, not sorted cells or RNA, was the template. A mixed TRB-A/B primer pool amplified rearranged TRB by multiplex touch-down PCR. TCRdb ran MiXCR on the multiplex PCR reads and lists one entry per CDR3 protein. Of about 4,000 distinct CDR3 sequences in the sample, 20% to 25% were seen once. The V and J ends lost 4 bases and 0 bases respectively, with 9 bases between them. The length of the CDR3 is 14 residues. Germline CDR1 MNHNY, CDR2 SVGAGI (reference sequence).

The specimen sequenced was blood. V is TRBV6-6 and J is TRBJ1-1; D call uncertain. This TCR came from a human donor in good health. The donor label of this sample is uncertain. CDR3 coding DNA: TGTGCCAGCAGTTGGGGAAGCATGAACACTGAAGCTTTCTTT. Amino acids: CASSWGSMNTEAFF.